The clone carrying this T cell receptor beta chain was counted a single time. Measured with immunoSEQ multiplex PCR; TCRdb has only the in-frame clones, and not every one. This table has roughly 130,000 clones, 84% appearing once. The sample comes from a study of cytomegalovirus exposure and HLA in healthy donors. The CDR3 sequence is 15 residues long. Germline CDR1 and CDR2: SGHRS and YFSETQ. Trimming took 1 base from V and 2 from J, leaving 12 bases between them. The chain links TRBV5-1 to TRBJ2-5; no definite D call. This TCR derives from a woman aged 25 to 39 in good health and CMV-seronegative. The specimen sequenced was PBMCs. The CDR3 DNA is TGCGCCAGCAGCTTGTTGGCTAGAGGACAAGAGACCCAGTACTTC. This translates into CASSLLARGQETQYF.